This is a list of T cell receptor beta chains from one sample in a study of blood T cells in healthy people across ages. From the 5' RACE reads, TCRdb called clonotypes with MiXCR, one entry per CDR3 protein. The table records 1,300,000 or so distinct CDR3 sequences, roughly 59% of them present only once. Sequenced input: blood. These receptor sequences come from a man between 18 and 35 years old in good health. Both conserved end residues are part of each CDR3. The D gene is left open where the match is weak. Rows give clone size only sometimes, using once, few, many, or a class for an expanded clone.

>TRBJ2-3|TRBD2|TRBV2|-
CASSSTLAGDGDTQYF
TGTGCCAGCAGTTCCACCCTGGCGGGAGATGGTGATACGCAGTATTTT
>TRBJ2-7|-|TRBV12-3/TRBV12-4|once
CASSSTREGPHNEQYF
TGTGCCAGCAGTTCCACGCGCGAGGGCCCCCACAATGAGCAGTACTTC
>TRBJ2-1|TRBD2|TRBV29-1|-
CSVEDPLAGALDEQFF
TGCAGCGTTGAAGATCCCCTAGCGGGAGCTCTCGATGAGCAGTTCTTC
>TRBJ1-1|-|TRBV4-2|-
CASSQTLNTEAFF
TGTGCCAGCAGCCAAACTCTGAACACTGAAGCTTTCTTT
>TRBJ2-4|TRBD2|TRBV4-1|-
CASSQDLGGSSGTLAKNIQYF
TGCGCCAGCAGCCAAGATTTAGGAGGGTCGAGCGGGACCCTAGCCAAAAACATTCAGTACTTC
>TRBJ2-5|-|TRBV13|few
CASSFASLQETQYF
TGTGCCAGCAGCTTCGCTAGCTTACAAGAGACCCAGTACTTC
>TRBJ1-2|-|TRBV30|-
CAWSLVDNYGYTF
TGTGCCTGGAGTTTGGTAGACAACTATGGCTACACCTTC
>TRBJ2-3|-|TRBV4-1|-
CASSQGQVPDTQYF
TGCGCCAGCAGCCAAGGTCAGGTCCCAGATACGCAGTATTTT
>TRBJ2-3|-|TRBV7-2|-
CASSLEGVLQYF
TGTGCCAGCAGCTTAGAAGGGGTACTGCAGTATTTT
>TRBJ2-5|-|TRBV6-5|-
CASSYQRGIIDQETQYF
TGTGCCAGCAGTTATCAGAGGGGAATAATAGATCAAGAGACCCAGTACTTC